One T cell receptor beta chain is described in this entry. The table lists this clone with a count of one. Its antigen target is currently unknown. Nothing much larger sits one base from this clone, and base qualities are not available. The source of the sample is a study of blood T cell repertoires in COVID-19 (dated by TCRdb to 2018 to 2020). For the wider study: The collaborator samples originated in the United States, Italy and Spain and spanned the acute and convalescent phases of COVID-19. The material from the prospective study consisted of cDNA or gDNA derived from T cells, B-cell-depleted T cells, or PBMCs. Subjects who had been exposed to COVID-19, were actively infected with it, or had recovered from it provided the deeply sampled blood TCRbeta repertoires that made up the dataset. A freely available public database, intended as a resource for researchers studying the immune response to SARS-CoV-2, is where the repertoires were released. The samples were drawn from two sources: the first 160 participants of the ongoing ImmuneRACE study, and about 1,300 subjects contributed by 6 global collaborators. The sample metadata nearly always contained a de-identified subject ID, COVID-19 status, age in years and sex. Where available, HLA class I and class II types were obtained from metadata supplied by the sample provider rather than from assay-based typing. Study-level results and caveats: The amount of clinical and demographic metadata varied by source and participant and was provided uncurated.

TCRbeta CDR3 regions were amplified from genomic DNA by means of the immunoSEQ Assay, a bias-controlled multiplex PCR. The source study handled its data this way. The number of nucleated cells in each sample was estimated from the amplification of reference gene primers within the assay. To quantify the absolute abundance of each unique TCRbeta CDR3 rearrangement, sequence reads were collapsed and filtered. For each sample, productive Simpson clonality was calculated by taking the square root of Simpson's diversity index across productive rearrangements. TCRdb holds this immuneACCESS table with in-frame rearrangements only. Some clones are missing; in checked studies, unresolved V genes explain under half, and the rest has no known cause. The V and J calls and clone size are taken from that table; D and trimming were inferred from the DNA. The sample data list about 160,000 clones, and roughly 93% of these were observed just once. The ten largest account for 4.6% of the sample.

The germline V gene (reference sequence) supplies CDR1 GTSNPN and CDR2 SVGIG. Reading from cysteine to phenylalanine, the CDR3 counts 12 amino acids. The read is trimmed to its CDR3 DNA, 36 bases read in frame from base 1. A distance of 12 bases separates the germline ends of V and J, which lose 7 bases and 3 bases respectively. The collaborating institutions used their own protocols to collect whole blood in K2EDTA tubes. For TCRbeta analysis, collaborators shipped samples in one of three forms: frozen whole blood, isolated PBMCs, or DNA extracted from either of those sample types. Sequences were obtained from peripheral blood. This receptor was obtained from a woman in her fifties or sixties with acute or convalescent COVID-19. Recombination connected TRBV30 to TRBJ2-5, with TRBD1 as a weak D call on 6 bases. The DNA sequence is as follows: TGTGCCTCTAACAGGGTTGAAGAGACCCAGTACTTC. It translates to CASNRVEETQYF.